This TCR beta chain was retrieved from a study of blood T cell repertoires in COVID-19. Study as a whole: The samples span acute and convalescent COVID-19 from the United States, Italy and Spain. T cells, B-cell-depleted T cells, or PBMCs supplied cDNA or gDNA.

Across about two dozen US areas, participants ranged in age from roughly 18 to 95 years. In the original workflow: Estimation of nucleated cell counts relied on the amplification of reference gene primers. The table came from immunoSEQ multiplex PCR; TCRdb's copy has only in-frame clones and leaves some out. V and J calls and clone size come straight from that table; D and trimming were deduced from the DNA. Among some 270,000 clones listed, approximately 85% were seen once. CDR3 size: 13 residues. From germline, CDR1 is MNHEY and CDR2 SVGAGI. Trimming shortened V by 6 bases and J by 4 bases, and 12 bases separated the two germline ends. This clone was observed a few times.

The sequenced material came from PBMCs or T cells enriched from blood (not recorded which). The sequence came from a woman between 50 and 59 years old with acute COVID-19. The chain links TRBV6-5 to TRBJ1-1; a possible D gene is TRBD1 (6 bases). The CDR3 nucleotides read TGTGCCAGCAGGAGGGACACCTTCACTGAAGCTTTCTTT. It yields the protein CASRRDTFTEAFF.